This record looks at one T cell receptor (beta chain) sequence and its context. Its target is not known. Libraries were prepared by immunoSEQ multiplex PCR; TCRdb keeps only in-frame clonotypes and omits some of them. Of around 95,000 clones listed, over 80% are singletons. This specimen belongs to a study of identifying expanded T cells in peripheral blood. Broader study findings: Technical replicates showed roughly 1.2 changed clones; about 2 weeks about 16; four weeks 19. Variance in clone template counts between two-week samples significantly increased with total template count across all healthy donors.

The clonotype comes from a person aged 18-69 years in good health. Material: blood.

The CDR3 sequence: CASSQGGLGSNQPQHF. DNA for the CDR3: TGCGCCAGCAGCCAAGGAGGCTTGGGGAGCAATCAGCCCCAGCATTTT. The rearrangement links TRBV4-1 to TRBJ1-5; D remains unclear. Germline CDR1 is MGHRA and CDR2 is YSYEKL. V was clipped by 1 base and J by 1 base, with 11 bases between them. CDR3 size: 16 residues.